These T cell receptor beta chains were read from a single sample in a study of T cell responses to AZD1222 COVID-19 vaccine. Data came from immunoSEQ multiplex PCR; TCRdb stores just in-frame clones and leaves some out. The sample holds around 58,000 clones, approximately 88% seen once. The sample was peripheral blood, taken 28 days after the second AZD1222 dose. Every receptor here comes from an adult who received the AZD1222 COVID-19 vaccine. Each CDR3 is given with its conserved first and last residue. A D gene is named only where the DNA matches it firmly. Some rows mark clone size as missing; the rest say once, few, many or name a class of expanded clone.

CDR3 length	D gene	V gene	J gene	clone size	CDR3 DNA	CDR3 protein
16	TRBD2	TRBV4-3	TRBJ2-7	NA	TGCGCCAGCAGCCAAGAAGGGCTAGCGGGAAAGGGCGAGCAGTACTTC	CASSQEGLAGKGEQYF
17	NA	TRBV7-7	TRBJ2-1	NA	TGTGCTAGCAGCTTAGGGATCGCGCCCGCGGGGAACAATGAGCAGTTCTTC	CASSLGIAPAGNNEQFF
16	TRBD2	TRBV5-6	TRBJ2-7	NA	TGTGCCAGCAGCTTGATGACGGGAGGGCTCTCCTACGAGCAGTACTTC	CASSLMTGGLSYEQYF
14	TRBD2	TRBV6-5	TRBJ2-3	NA	TGTGCCAGCAGCCGGACTAGCCGAGGTGGTACGCAGTATTTT	CASSRTSRGGTQYF
13	NA	TRBV2	TRBJ2-5	once	TGTGCCAGCAGCTCACAAAGACAAGAGACCCAGTACTTC	CASSSQRQETQYF
13	NA	TRBV19	TRBJ2-2	once	TGTGCCAGTAGTATCACAGACAATGTGGAGCTGTTTTTT	CASSITDNVELFF
15	NA	TRBV7-6	TRBJ1-3	NA	TGTGCCAGCAGTTCTCTGGGGGCTGCTGGAAACACCATATATTTT	CASSSLGAAGNTIYF
13	NA	TRBV7-2	TRBJ2-3	NA	TGTGCCAGCAGCTCCCAACCGCCGAGTATTCCGTATTTT	CASSSQPPSIPYF
15	NA	TRBV7-9	TRBJ2-7	NA	TGTGCCAGCAGCGCGTGGGACGGACTATCCTACGAGCAGTACTTC	CASSAWDGLSYEQYF
15	NA	TRBV5-1	TRBJ1-6	few	TGCGCCAGCAGCTTGGGGGGCAGGGCGACCGGCTCCCTCCACTTT	CASSLGGRATGSLHF
13	NA	TRBV24-1	TRBJ1-4	NA	TGTGCCACCAGTGATTACAGGAATGAAAAACTGTTTTTT	CATSDYRNEKLFF
17	TRBD2	TRBV15	TRBJ2-7	NA	TGTGCCACCAGCAGAGATTTCGGGAGGGCCATGATCTACGAGCAGTACTTC	CATSRDFGRAMIYEQYF
15	TRBD2	TRBV7-2	TRBJ2-2	NA	TGTGCCAGCAGCTTTCTAGCGGGAGAGTCCGGGGAGCTGTTTTTT	CASSFLAGESGELFF
13	TRBD2	TRBV12-5	TRBJ2-7	NA	TGTGCTAGTGGCCCGTTGGGGGGGATCGAGCAGTACTTC	CASGPLGGIEQYF
16	NA	TRBV9	TRBJ1-2	once	TGTGCCAGCAGCCCGCAGACGGCCAGTACAAACTATGGCTACACCTTC	CASSPQTASTNYGYTF